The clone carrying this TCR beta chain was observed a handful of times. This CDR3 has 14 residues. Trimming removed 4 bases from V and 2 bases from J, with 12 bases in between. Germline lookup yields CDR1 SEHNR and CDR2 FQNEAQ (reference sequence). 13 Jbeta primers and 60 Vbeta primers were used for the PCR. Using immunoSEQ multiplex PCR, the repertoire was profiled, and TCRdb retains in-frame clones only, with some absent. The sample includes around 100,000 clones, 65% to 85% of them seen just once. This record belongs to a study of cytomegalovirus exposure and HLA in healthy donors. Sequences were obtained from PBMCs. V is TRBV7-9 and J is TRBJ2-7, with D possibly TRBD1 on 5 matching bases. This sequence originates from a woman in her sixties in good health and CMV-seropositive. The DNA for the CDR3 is TGTGCCAGCAGCTCGCATCAGGGTACCTACGAGCAGTACTTC. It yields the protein CASSSHQGTYEQYF.